Sequencing of this T cell receptor (beta chain) was carried out in a study of T-cell memory formation after mild COVID-19. Looking at the study overall: Largely, TCR clusters stayed within a single donor. Broader study findings: There were some responding clones in pre-infection memory, which suggested that cross-reactive memory had joined.

The ends lost 0 bases at V and 4 bases at J; junction bases unmatched: 5. Germline CDR1 and CDR2: SGHNT and YYREEE (reference sequence). The CDR3 consists of 15 residues. 5'RACE with constant-segment primers yielded barcoded, UMI-tagged TCR alpha and TCR beta cDNA libraries. TCRdb re-called the 5' RACE reads with MiXCR, one entry per CDR3 protein. The table records around 150,000 distinct CDR3 sequences, around a tenth of them present only once. Notes on this clonotype: Its antigen is not known.

The chain employs TRBV5-4 and TRBJ1-2; 8 bases align to TRBD1. Sample: PBMCs or a T cell subset sorted from them (not recorded which). This receptor was identified in a man aged 18 to 30 who had mild COVID-19 (a few samples of this study predate the infection). Cell type and time point are not known. In DNA, the CDR3 is TGTGCCAGCAGCTTGGTTTTCAGGGGGCCCTATGGCTACACCTTC. Amino acid sequence: CASSLVFRGPYGYTF.